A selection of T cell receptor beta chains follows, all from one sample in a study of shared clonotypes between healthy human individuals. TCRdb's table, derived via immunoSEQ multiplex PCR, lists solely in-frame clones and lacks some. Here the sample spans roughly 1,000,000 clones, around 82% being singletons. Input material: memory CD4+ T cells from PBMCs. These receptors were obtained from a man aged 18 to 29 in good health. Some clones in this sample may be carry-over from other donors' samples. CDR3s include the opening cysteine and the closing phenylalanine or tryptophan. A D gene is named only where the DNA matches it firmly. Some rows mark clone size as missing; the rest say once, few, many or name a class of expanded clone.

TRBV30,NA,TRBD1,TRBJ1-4,CAWTRGREVFF,TGTGCCTGGACGAGGGGGCGAGAGGTGTTTTTT
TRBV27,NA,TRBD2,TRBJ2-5,CASRGLAGAGETQYF,TGTGCCAGTCGGGGACTAGCGGGAGCCGGAGAGACCCAGTACTTC
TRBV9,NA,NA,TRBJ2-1,CASSAGGNEQFF,TGTGCCAGCAGCGCAGGGGGGAATGAGCAGTTCTTC
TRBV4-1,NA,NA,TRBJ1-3,CASSQEGGFSPLSGNTIYF,TGCGCCAGCAGCCAAGAAGGGGGGTTTTCACCCCTCTCTGGAAACACCATATATTTT
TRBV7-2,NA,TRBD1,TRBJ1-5,CASSLGPPGQANQPQHF,TGTGCCAGCAGCTTAGGACCACCGGGACAGGCAAATCAGCCCCAGCATTTT
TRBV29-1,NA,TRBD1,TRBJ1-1,CSVNRGKAEAFF,TGCAGCGTCAACAGGGGCAAGGCTGAAGCTTTCTTT
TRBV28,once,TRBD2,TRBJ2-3,CASSPIYRTSALTDTQYF,TGTGCCAGCAGTCCAATCTATAGGACTAGCGCGCTTACAGATACGCAGTATTTT
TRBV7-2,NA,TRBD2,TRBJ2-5,CASSFGPGLGRMETQYF,TGTGCCAGCAGCTTTGGGCCGGGACTAGGAAGAATGGAGACCCAGTACTTC
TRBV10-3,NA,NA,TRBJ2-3,CAISEGSYTQYF,TGTGCCATCAGTGAGGGGAGTTATACGCAGTATTTT
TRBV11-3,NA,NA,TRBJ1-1,CASSLGPGDTEAFF,TGTGCCAGCAGCTTAGGGCCCGGGGACACTGAAGCTTTCTTT
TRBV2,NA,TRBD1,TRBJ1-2,CASSEQGQGAANYGYTF,TGTGCCAGCAGTGAACAAGGACAGGGGGCTGCTAACTATGGCTACACCTTC
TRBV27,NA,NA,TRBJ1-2,CASSPRGVWDYGYTF,TGTGCCAGCAGTCCGCGGGGAGTATGGGACTATGGCTACACCTTC
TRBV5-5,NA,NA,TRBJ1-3,CASSLLVAGNTIYF,TGTGCCAGCAGCTTGTTGGTGGCTGGAAACACCATATATTTT
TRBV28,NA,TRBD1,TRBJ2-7,CASRGPQGAKFHEQYF,TGTGCCAGCAGGGGACCACAGGGGGCGAAGTTCCACGAGCAGTACTTC
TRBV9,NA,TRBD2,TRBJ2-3,CASSPKPAGGTDTQYF,TGTGCCAGCAGCCCCAAACCGGCGGGAGGAACAGATACGCAGTATTTT
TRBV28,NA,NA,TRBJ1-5,CASSPGGSNQPQHF,TGTGCCAGCAGCCCGGGAGGTAGCAATCAGCCCCAGCATTTT
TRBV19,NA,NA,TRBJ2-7,CASSSPYEQYF,TGTGCCAGTTCATCCCCCTACGAGCAGTACTTC
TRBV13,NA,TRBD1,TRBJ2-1,CASSQGEYNEQFF,TGTGCCAGCAGCCAGGGGGAGTACAATGAGCAGTTCTTC
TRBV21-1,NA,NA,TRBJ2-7,CASTRDREHEQYF,TGTGCCAGCACTCGGGACAGAGAACACGAGCAGTACTTC
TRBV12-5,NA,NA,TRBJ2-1,CASGFGTASDEQFF,TGTGCTAGTGGTTTTGGGACGGCCTCGGATGAGCAGTTCTTC
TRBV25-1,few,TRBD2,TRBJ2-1,CASHCPPPGGAQNEQFF,TGTGCCAGCCACTGCCCCCCCCCGGGAGGAGCGCAGAATGAGCAGTTCTTC
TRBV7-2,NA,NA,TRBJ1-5,CASSPQSGVPQHF,TGTGCCAGCAGCCCCCAAAGTGGGGTCCCACAGCATTTT
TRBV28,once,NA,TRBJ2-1,CASSQIQRRNNEQFF,TGTGCCAGCAGCCAAATCCAGCGGAGAAACAATGAGCAGTTCTTC
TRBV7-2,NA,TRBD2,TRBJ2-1,CASSQRRTSGRATQFF,TGTGCCAGCAGCCAGAGGAGGACTAGCGGGAGGGCCACCCAGTTCTTC
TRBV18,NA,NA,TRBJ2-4,CASSPGAGMTKNIQYF,TGTGCCAGCTCACCGGGGGCCGGGATGACCAAAAACATTCAGTACTTC
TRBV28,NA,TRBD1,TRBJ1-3,CASSNPGQGIGHTIYF,TGTGCCAGCAGTAACCCGGGACAGGGTATAGGACACACCATATATTTT
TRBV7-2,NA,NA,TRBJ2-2,CASSRAIYTGELFF,TGTGCCAGCAGCCGAGCGATCTACACCGGGGAGTTGTTTTTT